The 18 T cell receptor beta chains below were found in one sample sequenced in a study of OX40 agonist ivuxolimab in advanced cancers. Sequencing used immunoSEQ multiplex PCR; TCRdb keeps in-frame clones, though not all of them. The sample holds approximately 42,000 clones, roughly four fifths seen once. The sample was CD4+ or CD8+ T cells sorted from blood, taken in a trial of the OX40 agonist ivuxolimab. These receptors all stem from an adult with an advanced solid tumor such as melanoma, head and neck, liver or kidney cancer.

The J gene is TRBJ2-5, the V gene TRBV5-1, with 8 nucleotides matching TRBD2. V lost 0 bases, J lost 5 bases, and 6 bases stayed unmatched. CDR1 is SGHRS and CDR2 is YFSETQ in the germline V gene. The CDR3 loop spans 15 amino acids. This chain's CDR3 is CASSLVAAGEETQYF. CDR3 coding DNA: TGCGCCAGCAGCTTGGTGGCAGCGGGAGAGGAGACCCAGTACTTC.

The rearrangement uses TRBV7-4 and TRBJ2-7, with D hard to call. The V and J ends lost 4 bases and 2 bases respectively, with 6 bases between them. The germline CDR1 and CDR2 sequences are SGHVT and SQSDAQ. The CDR3 has 12 amino acids. The CDR3 here is CASSSFAYEQYF. DNA of the CDR3: TGTGCCAGCAGCTCTTTTGCCTACGAGCAGTACTTC.

V usage is TRBV7-3 and J usage is TRBJ1-1; D gene ambiguous. This CDR3 is built from 13 residues. The V end was cut by 2 bases, the J end by 7 bases, with 11 bases between. Germline V gene data show CDR1 as SGHTA and CDR2 as FQGTGA. The CDR3 here is CASSLGRTLEAFF. The CDR3 bases are TGTGCCAGCAGCTTAGGACGGACCCTTGAAGCTTTCTTT.

The rearrangement links TRBV2 to TRBJ2-4, with D maybe TRBD2 (5 bases). CDR1 and CDR2 (germline): SNHLY, FYNNEI. This CDR3 is 14 amino acids long. With 1 base removed from V and 7 bases from J, the gap between germline ends came to 11 bases. CDR3 region: CASSEGLASNIQYF. The CDR3 nucleotides are TGTGCCAGCAGTGAAGGTCTAGCCAGCAACATTCAGTACTTC.

The V gene is TRBV5-1, the J gene TRBJ1-1; D remains ambiguous. V was pared by 0 bases and J by 4 bases, with 13 bases between. The CDR3 runs 15 residues. Germline CDR1 is SGHRS and CDR2 is YFSETQ. CDR3 in DNA: TGCGCCAGCAGCTTGGAGAGGTTAGGGAGCACTGAAGCTTTCTTT. It is translated as CASSLERLGSTEAFF.

The chain joins TRBV7-9 to TRBJ2-6; 8 bases agree with TRBD1. Trimming took 4 bases from V and 0 from J; bases not matched to a gene: 5. Germline V gives CDR1 SEHNR, CDR2 FQNEAQ (reference sequence). This CDR3 region has 17 residues. The CDR3 DNA sequence: TGTGCCAGCAGCTCTGGACAGGGTATCTCTGGGGCCAACGTCCTGACTTTC. As protein: CASSSGQGISGANVLTF.

The chain combines TRBV4-1 with TRBJ2-3; TRBD2 matches at 8 bases. The CDR3 has 15 residues. Germline trimming cut 1 base from V and 1 base from J; bases unmatched to any gene: 1. Germline V gives CDR1 MGHRA, CDR2 YSYEKL. CDR3 sequence: CASSQVSGGTDTQYF. The CDR3 DNA sequence: TGCGCCAGCAGCCAAGTTAGCGGGGGCACAGATACGCAGTATTTT.

The rearrangement uses TRBV9 and TRBJ2-2, with D tentatively TRBD1 or TRBD2 (5 bases each). This CDR3 has 16 amino acids. Per germline, CDR1 SGDLS and CDR2 YYNGEE. Trimming shortened V by 0 bases and J by 6 bases, and 15 bases separated the two germline ends. The CDR3 coding sequence is TGTGCCAGCAGCGTAGCTACCGGGACCCCCCCCGGGGAGCTGTTTTTT. It specifies CASSVATGTPPGELFF.

V gene TRBV5-1 combines with J gene TRBJ1-2; possible D gene TRBD1, 5 bases. CDR1 is SGHRS, CDR2 YFSETQ, per germline. Trimming took off 1 base at V and 5 bases at J, with 12 bases between the two ends. The CDR3 covers 14 residues. In nucleotides, the CDR3 is TGCGCCAGCAGCTTGCAGGGAGAAGGGTATGGCTACACCTTC. This gives the protein CASSLQGEGYGYTF.

The chain uses TRBV4-2 and TRBJ2-1; tentatively, D is TRBD1 or TRBD2 (5 bases each). Per the germline V gene, CDR1 is LGHNA and CDR2 is YNFKEQ. The CDR3 runs 14 residues. The ends were cut back, 0 bases at V and 4 bases at J, with 7 bases in the middle. DNA for the CDR3: TGTGCCAGCAGCCAAGATGGGGGTTACAATGAGCAGTTCTTC. It encodes CASSQDGGYNEQFF.

This chain links TRBV28 with TRBJ1-1; D gene unclear. This CDR3 has 14 residues. In germline, CDR1 is MDHEN, CDR2 SYDVKM. The V gene lost 2 bases and the J gene lost 6 bases, with 13 bases spanning the gap. The DNA for the CDR3 is TGTGCCAGCAGTTTAGCACTCGGGGTGTCTGAAGCTTTCTTT. It encodes CASSLALGVSEAFF.

The chain has TRBV7-2 and TRBJ2-5; 9 positions match TRBD1. The CDR3 runs to 15 residues. J gave up 3 bases and V 5 bases, and 7 bases lay outside the gene matches. Germline values: CDR1 SGHTA, CDR2 FQGNSA. The CDR3 coding sequence is TGTGCCAGCAGCATCGGGACAGGGCTTGAAGAGACCCAGTACTTC. This codes for CASSIGTGLEETQYF.

The rearrangement uses TRBV28 and TRBJ2-7; TRBD1 is a possible D gene (5 bases). The V gene's germline CDR1 is MDHEN and CDR2 SYDVKM. The V end lost 2 bases, the J end lost 3 bases, and 14 bases lay between the germline ends. The CDR3 contains 15 residues. CDR3: CASSLRGSTSYEQYV. The CDR3 coding sequence is TGTGCCAGCAGTTTAAGGGGTAGCACGAGCTACGAGCAGTACGTC.

The table lists this clone with a few counts. The genes are TRBV20-1 and TRBJ1-1; tentatively, D is TRBD1 (5 bases). The CDR3 covers 11 residues. V was trimmed by 6 bases and J by 5 bases, leaving 10 bases between them. From germline, CDR1 is DFQATT and CDR2 SNEGSKA (reference sequence). The CDR3 loop is CSAGAWTEAFF. DNA for the CDR3: TGCAGTGCAGGGGCGTGGACTGAAGCTTTCTTT.

The CDR3 nucleotides read TGCGCCAGCAGCTTGGCCGGAAATAGGGGGGAGCAGTACGTC. Translation: CASSLAGNRGEQYV. The chain links TRBV5-1 to TRBJ2-7; D might be TRBD1 (6 bases). Trimming shortened V by 0 bases and J by 7 bases, and 14 bases separated the two germline ends. Germline V gene data show CDR1 as SGHRS and CDR2 as YFSETQ. The CDR3 extends over 14 amino acids.

The rearrangement uses TRBV2 and TRBJ2-2; D is perhaps TRBD1 (5 bases). The CDR3 has 16 residues. Looked up from germline, CDR1 is SNHLY and CDR2 is FYNNEI. V shed 4 bases and J shed 0 bases, with 12 bases lying between them. CDR3 DNA sequence: TGTGCCAGCAGTGCGGACACTTACTCGAACACCGGGGAGCTGTTTTTT. It specifies CASSADTYSNTGELFF. Full variable domain (remainder filled in from reference TRBV2 and TRBJ2-2): EPEVTQTPSHQVTQMGQEVILRCVPISNHLYFYWYRQILGQKVEFLVSFYNNEISEKSEIFDDQFSVERPDGSNFTLKIRSTKLEDSAMYFCASSADTYSNTGELFFGEGSRLTVL.

This chain uses TRBV6-1 with TRBJ2-4; possible D gene TRBD2, 6 bases. There are 14 residues in the CDR3. Per germline, CDR1 MNHNS and CDR2 SASEGT. The V gene lost 3 bases and the J gene lost 4 bases, with 10 bases spanning the gap. Written as DNA, the CDR3 is TGTGCCAGCAGTGAGATAGCGGCTAAAAACATTCAGTACTTC. Translation gives CASSEIAAKNIQYF.

Only a few counts were recorded for this clone. The chain couples TRBV5-1 to TRBJ1-5, with D perhaps matching TRBD1 (6 bases). Trimming took off 3 bases at V and 5 bases at J, with 15 bases between the two ends. The germline gives CDR1 SGHRS, CDR2 YFSETQ. The CDR3 sequence is 15 residues long. The CDR3 sequence is CASSSTGGVDQPQHF. Here the CDR3 DNA reads TGCGCCAGCAGCTCCACGGGGGGCGTAGATCAGCCCCAGCATTTT.